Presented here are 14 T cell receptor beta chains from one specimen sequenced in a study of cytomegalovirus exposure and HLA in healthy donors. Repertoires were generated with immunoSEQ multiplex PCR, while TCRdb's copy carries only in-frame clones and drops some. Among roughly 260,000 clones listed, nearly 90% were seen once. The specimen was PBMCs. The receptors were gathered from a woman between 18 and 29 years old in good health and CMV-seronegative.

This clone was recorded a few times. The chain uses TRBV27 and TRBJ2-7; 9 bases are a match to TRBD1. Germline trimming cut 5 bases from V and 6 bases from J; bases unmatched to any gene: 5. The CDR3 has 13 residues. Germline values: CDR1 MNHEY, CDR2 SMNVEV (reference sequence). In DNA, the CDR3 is TGTGCCAGCAGTGCTACGACAGGGGGCGAGCAGTACGTC. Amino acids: CASSATTGGEQYV.

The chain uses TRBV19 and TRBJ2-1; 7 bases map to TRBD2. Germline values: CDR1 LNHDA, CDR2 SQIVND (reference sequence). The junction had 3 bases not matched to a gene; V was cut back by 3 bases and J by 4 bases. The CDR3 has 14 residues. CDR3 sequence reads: CASSMAGEYNEQFF. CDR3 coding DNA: TGTGCCAGTAGTATGGCGGGGGAGTACAATGAGCAGTTCTTC. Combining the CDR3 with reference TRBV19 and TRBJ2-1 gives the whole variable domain DGGITQSPKYLFRKEGQNVTLSCEQNLNHDAMYWYRQDPGQGLRLIYYSQIVNDFQKGDIAEGYSVSREKKESFPLTVTSAQKNPTAFYLCASSMAGEYNEQFFGPGTRLTVL.

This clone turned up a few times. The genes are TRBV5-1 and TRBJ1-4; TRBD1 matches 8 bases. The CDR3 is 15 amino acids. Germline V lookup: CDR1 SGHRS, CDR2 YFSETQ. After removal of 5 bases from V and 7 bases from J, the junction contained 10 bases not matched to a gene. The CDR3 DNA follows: TGCGCCAGCAGTCGGACAGGGAAGGAGGTTGAAAAACTGTTTTTT. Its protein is CASSRTGKEVEKLFF.

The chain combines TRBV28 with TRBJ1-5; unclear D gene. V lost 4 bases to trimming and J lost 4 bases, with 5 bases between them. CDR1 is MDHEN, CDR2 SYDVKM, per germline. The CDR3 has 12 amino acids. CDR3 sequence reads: CASSSLNQPQHF. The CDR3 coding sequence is TGTGCCAGCAGTTCCCTAAATCAGCCCCAGCATTTT.

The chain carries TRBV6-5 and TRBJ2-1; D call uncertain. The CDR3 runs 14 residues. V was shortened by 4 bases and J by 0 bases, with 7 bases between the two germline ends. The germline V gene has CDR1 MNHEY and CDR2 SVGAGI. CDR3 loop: CASSSPLSYNEQFF. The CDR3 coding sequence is TGTGCCAGCAGTTCCCCACTCTCCTACAATGAGCAGTTCTTC.

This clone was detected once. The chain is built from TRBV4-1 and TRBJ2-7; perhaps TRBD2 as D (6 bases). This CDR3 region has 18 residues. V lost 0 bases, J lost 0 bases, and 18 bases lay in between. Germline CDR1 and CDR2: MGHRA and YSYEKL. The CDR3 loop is CASSQDRPSGTYSYEQYF. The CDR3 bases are TGCGCCAGCAGCCAAGATCGCCCTTCGGGGACTTACTCCTACGAGCAGTACTTC.

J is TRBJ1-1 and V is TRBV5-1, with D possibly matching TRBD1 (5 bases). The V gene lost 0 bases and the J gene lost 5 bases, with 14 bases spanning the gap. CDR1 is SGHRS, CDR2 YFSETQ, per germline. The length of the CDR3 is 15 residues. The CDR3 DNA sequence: TGCGCCAGCAGCTTGGGGTCAGGGTCGAGGACTGAAGCTTTCTTT. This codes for CASSLGSGSRTEAFF.

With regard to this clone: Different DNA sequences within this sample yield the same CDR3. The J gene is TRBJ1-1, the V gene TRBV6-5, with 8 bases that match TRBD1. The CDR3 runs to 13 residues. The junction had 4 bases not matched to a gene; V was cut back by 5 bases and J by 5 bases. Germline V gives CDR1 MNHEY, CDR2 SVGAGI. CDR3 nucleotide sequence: TGTGCCAGCAGTATACAGGGGGTGACTGAAGCTTTCTTT. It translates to CASSIQGVTEAFF.

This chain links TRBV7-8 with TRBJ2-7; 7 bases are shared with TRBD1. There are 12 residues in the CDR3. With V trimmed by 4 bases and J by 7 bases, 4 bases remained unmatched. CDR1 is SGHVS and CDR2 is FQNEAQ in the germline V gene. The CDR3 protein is CASSYTGVEQYV. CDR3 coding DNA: TGTGCCAGCAGCTACACAGGGGTTGAGCAGTACGTC.

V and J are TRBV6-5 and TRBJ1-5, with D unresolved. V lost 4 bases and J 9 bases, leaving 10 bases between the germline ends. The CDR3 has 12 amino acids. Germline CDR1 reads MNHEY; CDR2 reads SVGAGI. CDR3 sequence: CASSSAGSPQHF. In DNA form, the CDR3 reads TGTGCCAGCAGTTCGGCGGGATCGCCCCAGCATTTT.

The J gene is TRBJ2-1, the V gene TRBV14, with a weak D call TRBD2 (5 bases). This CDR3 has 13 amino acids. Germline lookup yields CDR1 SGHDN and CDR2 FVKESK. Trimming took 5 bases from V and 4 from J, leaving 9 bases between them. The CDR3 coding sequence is TGTGCCAGCAGCGGGGAGCCTTACAATGAGCAGTTCTTC. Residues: CASSGEPYNEQFF.

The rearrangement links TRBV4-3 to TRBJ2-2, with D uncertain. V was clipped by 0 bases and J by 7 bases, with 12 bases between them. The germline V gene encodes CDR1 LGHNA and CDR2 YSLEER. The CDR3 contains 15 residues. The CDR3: CASSQESRSFGELFF. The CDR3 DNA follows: TGCGCCAGCAGCCAAGAATCGAGGTCCTTCGGGGAGCTGTTTTTT.

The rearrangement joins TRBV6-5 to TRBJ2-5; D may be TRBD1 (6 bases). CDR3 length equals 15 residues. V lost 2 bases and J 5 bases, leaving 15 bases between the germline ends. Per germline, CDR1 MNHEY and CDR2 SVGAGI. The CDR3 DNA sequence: TGTGCCAGCAGTTACGAGACAGGTTACGGGGAGACCCAGTACTTC. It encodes CASSYETGYGETQYF.

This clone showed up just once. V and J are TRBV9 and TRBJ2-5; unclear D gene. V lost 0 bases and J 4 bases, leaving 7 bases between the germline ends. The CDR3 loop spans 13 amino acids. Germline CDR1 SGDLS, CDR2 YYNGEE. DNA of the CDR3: TGTGCCAGCAGCGTAGCGTCTAGAGAGACCCAGTACTTC. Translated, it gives CASSVASRETQYF.